Listed here are 21 T cell receptor beta chains from one sample, sequenced in a study of blood T cell repertoires in COVID-19. Assay: immunoSEQ multiplex PCR; the TCRdb copy retains only in-frame clones and omits some. The sample has around 200,000 clones, about three quarters seen once; the top ten hold less than 7%. Sequenced input: peripheral blood. Receptor source: a woman aged 70-85 years with acute or convalescent COVID-19.

This clone came up a few times. V usage is TRBV6-5 and J usage is TRBJ2-1; 12 bases map to TRBD2. The V gene's germline CDR1 is MNHEY and CDR2 SVGAGI. CDR3 length: 15 residues. The ends lost 6 bases at V and 9 bases at J; junction bases unmatched: 9. The DNA for the CDR3 is TGTGCCAGCAGACCCGGGACTAGCGGGTTCTTTGAGCAGTTCTTC. Its protein is CASRPGTSGFFEQFF.

V is TRBV2 and J is TRBJ1-4; D not certain. The CDR3 consists of 15 residues. V gave up 6 bases and J gave up 3 bases, with 14 bases separating them. CDR1 is SNHLY and CDR2 is FYNNEI in the germline V gene. DNA for the CDR3: TGTGCCAGCAGCAATTCGGGATCTTCTAATGAAAAACTGTTTTTT. Its translation is CASSNSGSSNEKLFF.

In its sample, this clone was seen once. The V and J genes are TRBV28 and TRBJ1-6; 12 positions agree with TRBD1. CDR3 size: 17 residues. With V trimmed by 4 bases and J by 4 bases, 5 bases remained unmatched. CDR1 is MDHEN and CDR2 is SYDVKM in the germline V gene. CDR3: CASSSPGQGAYNSPLHF. The CDR3 coding sequence is TGTGCCAGCAGTTCCCCGGGACAGGGGGCGTATAATTCACCCCTCCACTTT.

The chain recombines TRBV6-5 with TRBJ1-2, with D maybe TRBD1 (5 bases). CDR1 MNHEY and CDR2 SVGAGI come from the germline V gene. This CDR3 is built from 11 residues. Trimming took off 7 bases at V and 14 bases at J, with 17 bases between the two ends. The CDR3 sequence is CASIRGAQLTF. Written as DNA, the CDR3 is TGTGCCAGCATCCGCGGGGCCCAGCTAACCTTC.

The rearrangement uses TRBV18 and TRBJ2-3; TRBD2 might be the D (5 bases). The CDR3 has 15 amino acids. V was cut by 6 bases and J by 2 bases, with 15 bases left in between. Germline CDR1 reads KGHSH; CDR2 reads LQKENI. CDR3 sequence: CASSRTSPPTDTQYF. The CDR3 DNA reads as TGTGCCAGCTCCCGGACTTCTCCCCCCACAGATACGCAGTATTTT. Together with reference TRBV18 and TRBJ2-3, the CDR3 gives the full variable domain: NAGVMQNPRHLVRRRGQEARLRCSPMKGHSHVYWYRQLPEEGLKFMVYLQKENIIDESGMPKERFSAEFPKEGPSILRIQQVVRGDSAAYFCASSRTSPPTDTQYFGPGTRLTVL.

This chain connects TRBV19 to TRBJ2-7, with 7 bases lining up with TRBD1. Germline loops: CDR1 LNHDA, CDR2 SQIVND (reference sequence). Germline trimming cut 6 bases from V and 2 bases from J; bases unmatched to any gene: 10. This CDR3 spans 15 amino acids. Here the CDR3 DNA reads TGTGCCAGTAGACCTCACAGGGACAGTACCTACGAGCAGTACTTC. The encoded protein is CASRPHRDSTYEQYF.

This clone appeared once. The gene calls are TRBV2 and TRBJ2-5, with D possibly TRBD2 on 5 matching bases. This CDR3 has 11 amino acids. Trimming stripped 8 bases from V and 5 bases from J, with 9 bases between. Germline CDR1 and CDR2: SNHLY and FYNNEI. The CDR3 region has the DNA TGTGCCAGCCACGGGGAGGAGACCCAGTACTTC. Translating it yields CASHGEETQYF.

This chain connects TRBV27 to TRBJ2-1; 10 bases are a match to TRBD1. This CDR3 has 16 amino acids. CDR1 and CDR2 from the germline V gene are MNHEY and SMNVEV (reference sequence). V shed 4 bases, J shed 5 bases, and the junction held 8 bases outside the gene matches. The CDR3: CASSSLDRGANNEQFF. CDR3 bases: TGTGCCAGCAGTTCCCTGGACAGGGGGGCTAACAATGAGCAGTTCTTC.

This chain links TRBV6-8 with TRBJ1-2; D ambiguous. The germline gives CDR1 MNHGY, CDR2 SAAAGT. The CDR3 loop spans 15 amino acids. Trimming shortened V by 8 bases and J by 1 base, and 17 bases separated the two germline ends. The CDR3 DNA follows: TGTGCCAGCGGCCGTCGCGGGAGGGTTAACTATGGCTACACCTTC. Translating it yields CASGRRGRVNYGYTF.

The chain combines TRBV24-1 with TRBJ2-5; tentatively, D is TRBD1 (6 bases). Germline CDR1 KGHDR, CDR2 SFDVKD. The V and J ends lost 5 bases and 2 bases respectively, with 14 bases between them. The CDR3 contains 15 residues. CDR3 in amino acids: CATSASDRDQETQYF. As DNA, the CDR3 is TGTGCCACCAGTGCCTCGGACAGAGATCAAGAGACCCAGTACTTC.

This clone was seen once. J is TRBJ2-7 and V is TRBV4-2, with 8 bases that match TRBD1. The CDR3 is made up of 14 amino acids. Losses at the gene ends were 4 bases for V and 4 bases for J; bases not matched to a gene: 6. CDR1 and CDR2 (germline): LGHNA, YNFKEQ. The CDR3 spells CASSPPGQGYEQYF. CDR3 DNA sequence: TGTGCCAGCAGCCCCCCCGGACAGGGTTACGAGCAGTACTTC.

V and J are TRBV6-1 and TRBJ1-3; unclear D gene. CDR3 size: 15 residues. The germline CDR1 and CDR2 sequences are MNHNS and SASEGT. V shed 0 bases and J shed 4 bases, with 10 bases lying between them. CDR3: CASSEAAEFGNTIYF. In DNA form, the CDR3 reads TGTGCCAGCAGTGAAGCGGCGGAATTCGGAAACACCATATATTTT.

The J gene is TRBJ1-6, the V gene TRBV6-6, with a possible D match to TRBD1 (5 bases). This CDR3 is built from 16 residues. Germline V CDR1 and CDR2: MNHNY, SVGAGI (reference sequence). The V end was cut by 2 bases, the J end by 6 bases, with 14 bases between. The CDR3 nucleotides are TGTGCCAGCAGTTACGGGGCGAAAGGTTCTAATTCACCCCTCCACTTT. Amino acid sequence: CASSYGAKGSNSPLHF.

About this clone itself: Additional DNA sequences in this sample encode the identical CDR3. The chain employs TRBV7-2 and TRBJ1-1; D call uncertain. V lost 3 bases, J lost 0 bases, and 5 bases lay in between. CDR1 is SGHTA and CDR2 is FQGNSA in the germline V gene. The CDR3 is made up of 13 amino acids. The CDR3 region is CASSFSVNTEAFF. CDR3 bases: TGTGCCAGCAGCTTCTCCGTGAACACTGAAGCTTTCTTT.

The chain carries TRBV12-3 or TRBV12-4 and TRBJ2-1; D uncertain. With 2 bases removed from V and 5 bases from J, the gap between germline ends came to 7 bases. The CDR3 runs 13 residues. The CDR3 region is CASSLSRDNEQFF. DNA of the CDR3: TGTGCCAGCAGTTTATCACGGGACAATGAGCAGTTCTTC.

The chain links TRBV25-1 to TRBJ1-5, with 7 bases matching TRBD1. V dropped 3 bases and J dropped 5; count of bases not matched to a gene: 7. Germline V gene data show CDR1 as MGHDK and CDR2 as SYGVNS. This CDR3 has 15 residues. The CDR3 loop is CASSDCEGTDQPQHF. The CDR3, as DNA: TGTGCCAGCAGTGATTGTGAGGGGACAGATCAGCCCCAGCATTTT.

This sequence joins TRBV5-4 and TRBJ2-7; TRBD1 is a possible D gene (7 bases). The CDR3 runs to 15 residues. Trimming left V 4 bases short and J 1 base short, with 15 bases between. CDR1 and CDR2 (germline): SGHNT, YYREEE (reference sequence). In DNA, the CDR3 is TGTGCCAGCAGCCGCTATCAGGGGGGATCCTACGAGCAGTACTTC. This sequence encodes CASSRYQGGSYEQYF.

V usage is TRBV27 and J usage is TRBJ2-3; TRBD1 matches at 7 bases. The CDR3 runs 15 residues. V lost 5 bases to trimming and J lost 5 bases; unmatched junction nucleotides: 10. Germline assignment: CDR1 MNHEY and CDR2 SMNVEV (reference sequence). CDR3 in amino acids: CASSALDRVEDTQYF. CDR3 nucleotide sequence: TGTGCCAGCAGTGCCCTCGACAGGGTGGAAGATACGCAGTATTTT.

V is TRBV9 and J is TRBJ2-2, with TRBD2 matching over 8 bases. CDR3 size: 15 residues. V was pared by 3 bases and J by 3 bases, with 4 bases of the junction left unmatched. The germline V gene encodes CDR1 SGDLS and CDR2 YYNGEE. The CDR3 DNA is TGTGCCAGCAGCGCTAGCGGGTGGTACACCGGGGAGCTGTTTTTT. Translated: CASSASGWYTGELFF.

This clone came up a few times. The chain recombines TRBV30 with TRBJ2-7, with D possibly matching TRBD1 (6 bases). CDR1 and CDR2 from the germline V gene are GTSNPN and SVGIG (reference sequence). Trimming left V 1 base short and J 2 bases short, with 15 bases between. The CDR3 totals 15 residues. The CDR3 DNA follows: TGTGCCTGGAGTGGGGGGTACCGGGACACCTACGAGCAGTACTTC. It encodes CAWSGGYRDTYEQYF.

The chain carries TRBV27 and TRBJ1-5, with D possibly matching TRBD1 (5 bases). This CDR3 is built from 13 residues. Per the germline V gene, CDR1 is MNHEY and CDR2 is SMNVEV (reference sequence). V shed 3 bases and J shed 8 bases, with 11 bases lying between them. CDR3 in amino acids: CASSFQGSEPQHF. CDR3 DNA sequence: TGTGCCAGCAGTTTTCAGGGTTCGGAGCCCCAGCATTTT.